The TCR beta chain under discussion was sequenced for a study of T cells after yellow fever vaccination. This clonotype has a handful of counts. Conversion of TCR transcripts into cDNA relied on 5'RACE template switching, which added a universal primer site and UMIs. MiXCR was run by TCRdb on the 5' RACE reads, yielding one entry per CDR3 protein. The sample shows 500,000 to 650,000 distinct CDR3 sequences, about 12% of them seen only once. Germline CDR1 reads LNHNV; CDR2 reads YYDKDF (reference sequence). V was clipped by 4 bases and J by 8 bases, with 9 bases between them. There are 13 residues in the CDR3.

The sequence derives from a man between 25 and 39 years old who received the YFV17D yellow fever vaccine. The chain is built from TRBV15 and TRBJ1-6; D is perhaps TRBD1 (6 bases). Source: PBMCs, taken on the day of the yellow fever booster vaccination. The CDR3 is CATSTGVDSPLHF. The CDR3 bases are TGTGCCACCAGCACAGGGGTGGATTCACCCCTCCACTTT.